This T cell receptor (beta chain) was identified in a study of OX40 agonist ivuxolimab in advanced cancers. Describing the broader study: Ivuxolimab was an agonistic, fully human IgG2 monoclonal antibody directed against OX40 (CD134), a costimulatory receptor. Intravenous ivuxolimab was administered to patients every 2 weeks at six dose levels: 0.01, 0.1, 0.3, 1.5, 3 and 10 mg/kg. The paper describes the monotherapy dose-escalation part (N of about 57 patients) of the phase I trial of ivuxolimab. Partial responses occurred in three dose-escalation patients: two with cutaneous melanoma and one with hepatocellular carcinoma. In the dose-escalation cohort, nearly 85% of patients were male, and the mean age was 60 years with a range of roughly 23 to 79. Peripheral TCRbeta sequencing aimed to test whether ivuxolimab altered TCR sequence diversity and caused clonal T-cell expansion. Patients were allowed to have had prior anti-PD-1, anti-PD-L1 or anti-CTLA-4 therapy, and 40% of the dose-escalation patients had been treated with checkpoint inhibitors. Of the roughly 51 patients in dose escalation, around 19 had hepatocellular carcinoma, some 15 had melanoma, 9 had renal cell carcinoma and 9 had head and neck cancer.

The investigation overall reported the following: Which antigens the clonally expanded peripheral T cells were specific for was not determined. After ivuxolimab, expanded clones were on average more numerous among CD8+ T cells than among CD4+ T cells. At doses of 0.1 to 3.0 mg/kg, clonal expansion of both CD4+ and CD8+ T cells in blood was seen between baseline and week 6. In partial responders in the 0.1-3.0 mg/kg groups, normalized peripheral clonal expansion was found to be among the lowest, especially among CD8+ T cells. Low levels of normalized T-cell clonal expansion were also shown by some nonresponding patients.

A remark on this clone: The clone's antigen remains unknown. Base qualities are missing; no much larger clone stands one base away.

Genomic DNA was isolated from the sorted cells so that the TCRbeta CDR3 region could be sequenced. TCRbeta CDR3 regions were sequenced using the immunoSEQ Assay. TCRdb holds this immuneACCESS table with in-frame rearrangements only. Some clones are missing; in checked studies, unresolved V genes explain under half, and the rest has no known cause. Present in this sample are tens of thousands of clones, about 86% of which were seen just once. Clones ranked in the top ten supply 6.5% of the sample. The trial excluded patients who had a history of autoimmune disease or were on systemic immunosuppression. Peripheral blood for TCR sequencing was collected from all dose cohorts at baseline, on cycle 4 day 1, and on cycle 7 day 1. Samples were obtained from an open-label, multicenter, first-in-human phase I dose-escalation trial of ivuxolimab. Adults with locally advanced or metastatic melanoma, renal cell carcinoma, hepatocellular carcinoma or head and neck squamous cell carcinoma were enrolled in the trial. Before TCR sequencing, CD4+ T cells and CD8+ T cells from peripheral blood were sorted into separate populations.

The sample was CD4+ or CD8+ T cells sorted from blood, taken in a trial of the OX40 agonist ivuxolimab. The TCR was taken from an adult with an advanced solid tumor such as melanoma, head and neck, liver or kidney cancer.

The CDR3 region: CASSPSEGGLNPGTDTQYF. The nucleotides read TGTGCCAGCTCACCGAGTGAGGGGGGTTTGAACCCAGGCACAGATACGCAGTATTTT. The chain uses TRBV18 and TRBJ2-3; the D segment may tentatively be TRBD1 or TRBD2, each giving 6 matched bases. The CDR3 numbers 19 residues from cysteine through phenylalanine. Only the CDR3 DNA stays, 57 bases, in frame from base 1. Trimming at the junction amounts to 3 bases on V and 1 base on J, and the germline ends lie 23 bases apart. CDR1 KGHSH and CDR2 LQKENI were looked up in the germline V gene.